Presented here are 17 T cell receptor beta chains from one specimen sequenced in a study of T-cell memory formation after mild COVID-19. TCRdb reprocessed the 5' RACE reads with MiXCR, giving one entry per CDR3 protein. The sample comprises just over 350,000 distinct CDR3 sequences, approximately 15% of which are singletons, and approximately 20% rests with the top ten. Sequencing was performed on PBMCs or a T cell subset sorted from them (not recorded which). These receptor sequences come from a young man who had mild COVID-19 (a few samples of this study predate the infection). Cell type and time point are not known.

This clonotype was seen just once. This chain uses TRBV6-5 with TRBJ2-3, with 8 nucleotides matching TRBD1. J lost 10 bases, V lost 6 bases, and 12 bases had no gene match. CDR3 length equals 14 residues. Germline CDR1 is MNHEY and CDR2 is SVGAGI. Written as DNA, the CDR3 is TGTGCCAGCAGGGCCCGACAGGGGCTCTCGGCGCAGTATTTT. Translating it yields CASRARQGLSAQYF.

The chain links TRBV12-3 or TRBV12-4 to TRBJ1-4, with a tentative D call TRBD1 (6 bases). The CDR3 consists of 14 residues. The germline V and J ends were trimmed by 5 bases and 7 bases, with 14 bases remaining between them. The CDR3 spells CASSVTGAIEKLFF. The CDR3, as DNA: TGTGCCAGCAGTGTGACAGGCGCCATTGAAAAACTGTTTTTT.

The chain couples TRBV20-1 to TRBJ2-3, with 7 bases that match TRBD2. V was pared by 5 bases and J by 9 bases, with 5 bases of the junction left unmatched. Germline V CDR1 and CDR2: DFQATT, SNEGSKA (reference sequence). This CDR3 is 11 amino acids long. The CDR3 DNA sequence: TGCAGTGCTCCAAGGGAGGGGACGCAGTATTTT. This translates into CSAPREGTQYF.

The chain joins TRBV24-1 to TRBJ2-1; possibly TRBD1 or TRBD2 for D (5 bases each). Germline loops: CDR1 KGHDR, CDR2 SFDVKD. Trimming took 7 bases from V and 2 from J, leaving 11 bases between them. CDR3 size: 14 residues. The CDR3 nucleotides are TGTGCCACCAGCCCGGGACGGACCTACAATGAGCAGTTCTTC. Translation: CATSPGRTYNEQFF.

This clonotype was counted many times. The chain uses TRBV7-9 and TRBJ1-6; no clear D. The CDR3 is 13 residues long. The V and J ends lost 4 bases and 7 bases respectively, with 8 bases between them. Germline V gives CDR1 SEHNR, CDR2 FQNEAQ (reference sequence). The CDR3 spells CASSSGSNSPLHF. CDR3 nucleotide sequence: TGTGCCAGCAGCTCTGGATCCAATTCACCCCTCCACTTT.

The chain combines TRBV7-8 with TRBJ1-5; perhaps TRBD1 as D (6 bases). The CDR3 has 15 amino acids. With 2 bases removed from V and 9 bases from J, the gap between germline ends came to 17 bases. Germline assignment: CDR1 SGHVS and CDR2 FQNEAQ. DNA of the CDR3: TGTGCCAGCAGCTTATTGGTATCAGGGGCCGGGCCCCAGCATTTT. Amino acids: CASSLLVSGAGPQHF.

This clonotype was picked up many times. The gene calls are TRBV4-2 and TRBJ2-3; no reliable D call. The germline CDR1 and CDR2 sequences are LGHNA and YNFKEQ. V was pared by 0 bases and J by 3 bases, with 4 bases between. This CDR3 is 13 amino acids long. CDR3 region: CASSQEATDTQYF. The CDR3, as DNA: TGTGCCAGCAGCCAAGAAGCAACAGATACGCAGTATTTT.

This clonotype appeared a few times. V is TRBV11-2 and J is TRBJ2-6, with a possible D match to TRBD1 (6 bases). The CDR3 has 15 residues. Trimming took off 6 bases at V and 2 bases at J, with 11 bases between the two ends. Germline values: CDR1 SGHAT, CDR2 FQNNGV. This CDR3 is CASRSPGAGANVLTF. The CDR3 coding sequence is TGTGCCAGCAGGTCTCCAGGGGCTGGGGCCAACGTCCTGACTTTC.

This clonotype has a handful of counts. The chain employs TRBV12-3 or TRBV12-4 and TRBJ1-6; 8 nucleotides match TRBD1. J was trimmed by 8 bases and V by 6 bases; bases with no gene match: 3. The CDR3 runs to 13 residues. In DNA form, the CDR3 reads TGTGCCAGCAGGGAACAGGGGGATTCACCCCTCCACTTT. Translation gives CASREQGDSPLHF.

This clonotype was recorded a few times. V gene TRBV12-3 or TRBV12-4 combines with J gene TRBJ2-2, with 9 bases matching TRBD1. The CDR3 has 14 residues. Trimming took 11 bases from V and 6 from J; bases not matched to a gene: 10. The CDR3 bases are TGTGCCTGCTGGGACAGGGAACGGCCCGGGGAGCTGTTTTTT. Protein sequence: CACWDRERPGELFF.

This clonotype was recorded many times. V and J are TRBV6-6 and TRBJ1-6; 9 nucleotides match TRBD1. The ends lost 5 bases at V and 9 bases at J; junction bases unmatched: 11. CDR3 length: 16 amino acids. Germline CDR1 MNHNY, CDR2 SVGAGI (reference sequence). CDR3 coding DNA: TGTGCCAGCAGTACCCGGGACAGGGCGAAAACTTCACCCCTCCACTTT. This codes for CASSTRDRAKTSPLHF.

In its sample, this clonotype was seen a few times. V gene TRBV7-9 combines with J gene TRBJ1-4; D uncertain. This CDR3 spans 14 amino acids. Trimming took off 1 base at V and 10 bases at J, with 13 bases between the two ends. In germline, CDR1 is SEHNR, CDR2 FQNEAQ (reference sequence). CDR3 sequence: CASSLEAREGKLFF. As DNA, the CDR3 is TGTGCCAGCAGCTTAGAGGCGAGAGAGGGAAAACTGTTTTTT. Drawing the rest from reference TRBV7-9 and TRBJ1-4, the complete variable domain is DTGVSQNPRHKITKRGQNVTFRCDPISEHNRLYWYRQTLGQGPEFLTYFQNEAQLEKSRLLSDRFSAERPKGSFSTLEIQRTEQGDSAMYLCASSLEAREGKLFFGSGTQLSVL.

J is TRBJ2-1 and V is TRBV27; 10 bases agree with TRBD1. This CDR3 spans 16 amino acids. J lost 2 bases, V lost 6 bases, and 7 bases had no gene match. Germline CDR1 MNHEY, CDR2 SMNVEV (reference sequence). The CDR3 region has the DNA TGTGCCAGCAGGCCGGGACAGGGGCGAACCTACAATGAGCAGTTCTTC. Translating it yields CASRPGQGRTYNEQFF.

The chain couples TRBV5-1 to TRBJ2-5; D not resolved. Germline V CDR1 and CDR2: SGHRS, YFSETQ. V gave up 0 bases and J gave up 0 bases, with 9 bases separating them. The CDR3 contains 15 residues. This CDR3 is CASSLVGIDQETQYF. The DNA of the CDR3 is TGCGCCAGCAGCTTGGTAGGGATAGACCAAGAGACCCAGTACTTC.

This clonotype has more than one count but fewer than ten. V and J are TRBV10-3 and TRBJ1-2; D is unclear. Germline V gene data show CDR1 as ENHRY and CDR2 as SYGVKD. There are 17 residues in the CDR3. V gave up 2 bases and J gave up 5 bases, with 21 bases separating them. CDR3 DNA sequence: TGTGCCATCAGTGAGGTGGGAGATACAGAGCCAGGATATGGCTACACCTTC. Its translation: CAISEVGDTEPGYGYTF.

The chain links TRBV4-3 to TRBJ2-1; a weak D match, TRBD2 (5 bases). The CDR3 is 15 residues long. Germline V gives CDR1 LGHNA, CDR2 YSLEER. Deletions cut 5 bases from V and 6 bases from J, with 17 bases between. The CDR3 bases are TGCGCCAGCAGCAAGGCGGGCGTAGGGCGCAATGAGCAGTTCTTC. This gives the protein CASSKAGVGRNEQFF.

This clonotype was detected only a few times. CDR3 loop: CASSPGTGGLETQYF. As DNA, the CDR3 is TGCGCCAGCAGCCCGGGGACAGGGGGATTGGAGACCCAGTACTTC. This chain uses TRBV5-1 with TRBJ2-5, with 11 bases lining up with TRBD1. Per germline, CDR1 SGHRS and CDR2 YFSETQ. The CDR3 length is 15 residues. V was clipped by 4 bases and J by 5 bases; unmatched bases: 7.